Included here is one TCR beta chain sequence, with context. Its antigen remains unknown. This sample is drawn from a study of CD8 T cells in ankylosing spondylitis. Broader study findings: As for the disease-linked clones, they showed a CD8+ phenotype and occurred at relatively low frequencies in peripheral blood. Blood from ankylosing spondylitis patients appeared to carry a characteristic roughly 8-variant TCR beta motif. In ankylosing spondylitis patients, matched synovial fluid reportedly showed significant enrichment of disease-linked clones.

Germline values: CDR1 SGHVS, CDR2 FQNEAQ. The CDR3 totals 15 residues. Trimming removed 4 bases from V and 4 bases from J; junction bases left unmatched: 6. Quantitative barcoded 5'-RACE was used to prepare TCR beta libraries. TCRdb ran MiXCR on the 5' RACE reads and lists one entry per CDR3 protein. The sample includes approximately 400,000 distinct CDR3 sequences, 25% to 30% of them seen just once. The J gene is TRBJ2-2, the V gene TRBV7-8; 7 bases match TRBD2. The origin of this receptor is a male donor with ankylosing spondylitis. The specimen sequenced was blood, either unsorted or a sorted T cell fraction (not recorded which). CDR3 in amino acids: CASSSRTSGTGELFF. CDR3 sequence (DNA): TGTGCCAGCAGCTCCCGGACTAGTGGCACCGGGGAGCTGTTTTTT.